This T cell receptor (beta chain) derives from a study of OX40 agonist ivuxolimab in advanced cancers. About the full investigation: Ivuxolimab was an agonistic, fully human IgG2 monoclonal antibody directed against OX40 (CD134), a costimulatory receptor. Among the approximately 50 dose-escalation patients, approximately 20 had hepatocellular carcinoma, 15 or so melanoma, 9 renal cell carcinoma and 9 head and neck cancer. Three dose-escalation patients achieved partial responses, one with hepatocellular carcinoma and two with cutaneous melanoma. The purpose of peripheral TCRbeta sequencing was to test whether ivuxolimab changed TCR sequence diversity and led to clonal T-cell expansion. Patients were allowed to have had prior anti-PD-1, anti-PD-L1 or anti-CTLA-4 therapy, and more than 35% of the dose-escalation patients had been treated with checkpoint inhibitors. Intravenous ivuxolimab was administered to patients every 2 weeks at six dose levels: 0.01, 0.1, 0.3, 1.5, 3 and 10 mg/kg. The monotherapy dose-escalation portion (N ≈ 56 patients) of the phase I ivuxolimab trial is reported in the paper. In the dose-escalation cohort, 70% to 85% of patients were male, and the mean age was around 60 years, with a range of roughly 20 to 80. Broad study findings and their caveats: Antigen specificity was not determined for the clonally expanded peripheral T cells. Clonal expansion of both CD4+ and CD8+ blood T cells was observed from baseline to week 6 at doses 0.1 to 3.0 mg/kg. Low levels of normalized T-cell clonal expansion were also seen in some patients who did not respond. On average, CD8+ T cells showed more expanded clones than CD4+ T cells after ivuxolimab. In the 0.1-3.0 mg/kg groups, partial responders were among the patients with the lowest normalized peripheral clonal expansion, particularly in CD8+ T cells.

Genomic DNA was isolated from the sorted cells so that the TCRbeta CDR3 region could be sequenced. TCRbeta CDR3 regions were sequenced using the immunoSEQ Assay. In its TCRdb copy, this immuneACCESS table keeps in-frame sequences only and misses some clones. Where compared with another copy, unresolved V genes explain less than half of these, and the others have no known cause. For this sample there are more than 50,000 clones; around 87% appear just once. Roughly 12% of the sample belongs to the ten largest clones. As regards this clone: Its cognate antigen has yet to be identified. It has no much larger one-base neighbor in the sample; base qualities were not kept.

The CDR3 goes from the cysteine to the phenylalanine over 17 residues. Just the 51-base CDR3 DNA is kept, in frame starting at base 1. Trimmed from V: 6 bases; trimmed from J: 4 bases; junction bases lacking a gene match: 12. CDR1 and CDR2 are read off the germline V gene (reference sequence) as MNHEY and SMNVEV. Patients with autoimmune disease history or receiving systemic immunosuppression were excluded from the trial. In every dose cohort, peripheral blood was drawn for TCR sequencing at baseline, cycle 4 day 1, and cycle 7 day 1. Samples came from an open-label, multicenter, first-in-human phase I dose-escalation trial of ivuxolimab. The trial enrolled adults with locally advanced or metastatic head and neck squamous cell, hepatocellular, melanoma or renal cell carcinoma. Before TCR sequencing, CD4+ and CD8+ T cells were separately sorted from peripheral blood.

The source of this sequence is an adult with an advanced solid tumor such as melanoma, head and neck, liver or kidney cancer. Sequenced here: CD4+ or CD8+ T cells sorted from blood, sampled in a trial of the OX40 agonist ivuxolimab. The rearrangement joined TRBV27 to TRBJ2-2, with TRBD1 matching 9 junction bases. CDR3 sequence: CASSTIQGALGTGELFF. The DNA reads as follows: TGTGCCAGCAGCACTATACAGGGGGCGCTTGGCACCGGGGAGCTGTTTTTT.